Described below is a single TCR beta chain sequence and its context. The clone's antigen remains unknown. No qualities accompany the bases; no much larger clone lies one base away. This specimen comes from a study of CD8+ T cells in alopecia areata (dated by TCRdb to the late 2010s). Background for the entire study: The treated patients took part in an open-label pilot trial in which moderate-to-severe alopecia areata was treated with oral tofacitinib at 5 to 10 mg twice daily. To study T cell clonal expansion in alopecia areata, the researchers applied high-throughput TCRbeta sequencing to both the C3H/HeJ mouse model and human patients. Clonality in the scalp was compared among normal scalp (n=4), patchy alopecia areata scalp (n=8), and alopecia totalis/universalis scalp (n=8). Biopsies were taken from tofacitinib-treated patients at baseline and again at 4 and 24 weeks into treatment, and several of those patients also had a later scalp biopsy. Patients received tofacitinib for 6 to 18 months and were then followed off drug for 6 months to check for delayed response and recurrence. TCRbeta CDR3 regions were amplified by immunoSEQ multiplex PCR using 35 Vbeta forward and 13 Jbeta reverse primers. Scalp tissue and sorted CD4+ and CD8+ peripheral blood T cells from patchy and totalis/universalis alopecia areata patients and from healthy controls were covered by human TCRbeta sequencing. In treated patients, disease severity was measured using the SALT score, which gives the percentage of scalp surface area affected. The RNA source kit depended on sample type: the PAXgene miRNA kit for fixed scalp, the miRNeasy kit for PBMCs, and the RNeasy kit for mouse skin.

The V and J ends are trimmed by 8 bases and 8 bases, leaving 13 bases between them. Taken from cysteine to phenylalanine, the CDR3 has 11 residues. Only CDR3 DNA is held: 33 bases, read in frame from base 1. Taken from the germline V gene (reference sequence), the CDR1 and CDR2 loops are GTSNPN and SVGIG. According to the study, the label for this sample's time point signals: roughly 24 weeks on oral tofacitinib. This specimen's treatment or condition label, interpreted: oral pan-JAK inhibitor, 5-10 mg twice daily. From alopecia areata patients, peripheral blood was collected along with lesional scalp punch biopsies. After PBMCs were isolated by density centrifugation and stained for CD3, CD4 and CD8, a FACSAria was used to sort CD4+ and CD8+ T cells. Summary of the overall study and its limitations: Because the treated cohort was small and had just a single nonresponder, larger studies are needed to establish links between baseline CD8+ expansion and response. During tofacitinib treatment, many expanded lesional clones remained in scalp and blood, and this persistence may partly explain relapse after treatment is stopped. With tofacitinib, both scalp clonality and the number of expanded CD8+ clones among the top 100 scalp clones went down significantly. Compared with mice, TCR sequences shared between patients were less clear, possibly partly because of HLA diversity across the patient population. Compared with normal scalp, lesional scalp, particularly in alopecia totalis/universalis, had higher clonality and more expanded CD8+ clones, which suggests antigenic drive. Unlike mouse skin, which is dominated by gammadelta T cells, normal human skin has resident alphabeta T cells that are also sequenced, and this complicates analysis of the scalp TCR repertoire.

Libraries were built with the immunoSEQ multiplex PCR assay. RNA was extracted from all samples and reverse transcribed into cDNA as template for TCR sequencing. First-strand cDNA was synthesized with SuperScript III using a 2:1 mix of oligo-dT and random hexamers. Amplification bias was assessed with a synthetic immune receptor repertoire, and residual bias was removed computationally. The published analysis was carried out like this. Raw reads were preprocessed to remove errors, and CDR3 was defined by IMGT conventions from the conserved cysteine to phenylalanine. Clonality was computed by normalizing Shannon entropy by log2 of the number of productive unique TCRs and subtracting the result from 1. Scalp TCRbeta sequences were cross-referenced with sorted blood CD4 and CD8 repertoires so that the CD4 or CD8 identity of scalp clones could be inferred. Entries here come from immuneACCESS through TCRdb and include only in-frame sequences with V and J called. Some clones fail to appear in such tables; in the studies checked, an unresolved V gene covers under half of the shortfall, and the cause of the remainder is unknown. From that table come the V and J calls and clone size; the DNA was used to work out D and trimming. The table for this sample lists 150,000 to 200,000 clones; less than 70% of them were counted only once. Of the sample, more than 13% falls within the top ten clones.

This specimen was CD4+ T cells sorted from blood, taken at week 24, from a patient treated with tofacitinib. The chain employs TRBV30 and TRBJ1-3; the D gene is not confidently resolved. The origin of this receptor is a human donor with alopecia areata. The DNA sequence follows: TGTGCCAGAGGACCCTGGGACACCATATATTTT. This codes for CARGPWDTIYF.